This section outlines one T cell receptor (beta chain) sequence together with its context. This specimen belongs to a study of T cell responses to AZD1222 COVID-19 vaccine. The protocol was immunoSEQ multiplex PCR, while the TCRdb copy is restricted to in-frame clones and leaves out a portion. Here the sample spans under 200,000 clones, 75% to 95% being singletons. The CDR3 has 15 amino acids. CDR1 and CDR2 from the germline V gene are SEHNR and FQNEAQ (reference sequence). V dropped 10 bases and J dropped 6; count of bases not matched to a gene: 12. This rearrangement joins TRBV7-9 to TRBJ1-2; 12 bases are shared with TRBD1. The sequences come from peripheral blood, collected on day 0 of AZD1222 vaccination. This TCR came from an adult in good health. CDR3 region: CATSGQGAPGNGYTF. As DNA, the CDR3 is TGTGCCACTTCGGGACAGGGGGCGCCCGGTAATGGCTACACCTTC. The whole variable domain, remainder taken from reference TRBV7-9 and TRBJ1-2, is DTGVSQNPRHKITKRGQNVTFRCDPISEHNRLYWYRQTLGQGPEFLTYFQNEAQLEKSRLLSDRFSAERPKGSFSTLEIQRTEQGDSAMYLCATSGQGAPGNGYTFGSGTRLTVV.